The rows below give T cell receptor beta chains drawn from one sample of a study of cytomegalovirus exposure and HLA in healthy donors. This table comes from immunoSEQ multiplex PCR, and its TCRdb copy is limited to in-frame clones, with some not included. The sample lists 90,000 to 120,000 clones, 76% seen once, with 5% to 6% in the top ten. Sequenced input: PBMCs. Receptors were obtained from a woman aged 18-35 years in good health and CMV-seropositive. The CDR3 runs from the conserved cysteine through the conserved F or W. D genes are given only for firm matches. Only some rows state a clone size, as once, few, many or a class for expanded clones.

V gene	clone size	D gene	J gene	CDR3 DNA	CDR3 protein
TRBV30	NA	TRBD1	TRBJ1-5	TGTGCCTGGAGTTCGGGACAGGGTGGACAGCCCCAGCATTTT	CAWSSGQGGQPQHF
TRBV21-1	NA	NA	TRBJ2-7	TGTGCCAGCAGCAAAGCGACTAGCGACGAGCAGTACTTC	CASSKATSDEQYF
TRBV5-6	NA	NA	TRBJ1-2	TGTGCCAGCAGCTCTGCACAGGGTAACTATGGCTACACCTTC	CASSSAQGNYGYTF
TRBV7-9	few	NA	TRBJ2-1	TGTGCCAGCAGCCAAAACAATGAGCAGTTCTTC	CASSQNNEQFF
TRBV19	NA	TRBD1	TRBJ2-2	TGTGCCAGTAACTCAGACAGGGACGGTTTTACCGGGGAGCTGTTTTTT	CASNSDRDGFTGELFF
TRBV5-1	once	TRBD1	TRBJ2-7	TGCGCCAGCAGCCTGGGGACAGGGGGGACCTACGAGCAGTACTTC	CASSLGTGGTYEQYF
TRBV28	NA	TRBD1	TRBJ1-5	TGTGCCAGCAGTTCTGGACAGGGGGGGAGCAATCAGCCCCAGCATTTT	CASSSGQGGSNQPQHF
TRBV19	NA	NA	TRBJ2-3	TGTGCCAGTGGCCCGACTAGTTATACAGATACGCAGTATTTT	CASGPTSYTDTQYF
TRBV7-2	few	NA	TRBJ2-2	TGTGCCAGCAGCTTACTTGGTGTCACTAGATTGAACACCGGGGAGCTGTTTTTT	CASSLLGVTRLNTGELFF
TRBV7-2	NA	TRBD1	TRBJ2-5	TGTGCCAGCAGCTTAGGGCTGGGACAGGGTTATGGAGAGACCCAGTACTTC	CASSLGLGQGYGETQYF
TRBV30	NA	TRBD2	TRBJ2-7	TGTGCCTGGAGTGATAAAGCGGGAGGTATGCCCCAGGAGCAGTACTTC	CAWSDKAGGMPQEQYF
TRBV10-3	NA	TRBD2	TRBJ2-1	TGTGCCATCAGTGACCGGGGGGCTAGCGGGGCCGCGGAGCAGTTCTTC	CAISDRGASGAAEQFF
TRBV9	NA	TRBD2	TRBJ2-1	TGTGCCAGCAGCGAGGGACTAGCGGACTACAATGAGCAGTTCTTC	CASSEGLADYNEQFF
TRBV28	few	NA	TRBJ2-7	TGTGCCAGCACGGAGGGTCCCGAGCAGTACTTC	CASTEGPEQYF
TRBV28	NA	NA	TRBJ2-4	TGTGCCAGCAGTTTAGGAAGGGGGTCGGCCAAAAACATTCAGTACTTC	CASSLGRGSAKNIQYF
TRBV5-1	NA	NA	TRBJ2-1	TGCGCCAGCAGCTTGGGAGGGAGCTCCTACAATGAGCAGTTCTTC	CASSLGGSSYNEQFF
TRBV11-3	NA	TRBD1	TRBJ1-1	TGTGCCAGCACCGAGACCTGGACAGGGGGCGCGAACACTGAAGCTTTCTTT	CASTETWTGGANTEAFF
TRBV18	NA	NA	TRBJ2-3	TGTGCCAGCTCACTACGCACAGGAGATACGCAGTATTTT	CASSLRTGDTQYF
TRBV7-2	NA	TRBD2	TRBJ2-1	TGTGCCAGCAGCTTAAGTTCGGGAGGGCCCTACAATGAGCAGTTCTTC	CASSLSSGGPYNEQFF
TRBV6-5	NA	NA	TRBJ1-4	TGTGCCAGCAGTTACTCTCCAGGGGTGATTAATGAAAAACTGTTTTTT	CASSYSPGVINEKLFF
TRBV18	few	NA	TRBJ1-2	TGTGCCATCGGGGAAGGAGGGAACCCATATGGCTACACCTTC	CAIGEGGNPYGYTF
TRBV27	NA	NA	TRBJ2-7	TGTGCCAGCAGCCCTAATCACAGGGTTTCCGAGCAGTACTTC	CASSPNHRVSEQYF
TRBV13	NA	NA	TRBJ2-1	TGTGCCAGCAGCAAGAAGGGGTACAATGAGCAGTTCTTC	CASSKKGYNEQFF
TRBV5-1	NA	NA	TRBJ2-1	TGCGCCAGCAGCTTACCCTCCGGGACTCAGTTAAGTGAGCAGTTCTTC	CASSLPSGTQLSEQFF
TRBV10-3	NA	TRBD2	TRBJ2-1	TGTGCCATCAGTGACGGGGGAGCGGGAGGGCCCTACAATGAGCAGTTCTTC	CAISDGGAGGPYNEQFF
TRBV30	NA	NA	TRBJ1-1	TGTGCCTGGAGTGTATACGAACTACTGAACACTGAAGCTTTCTTT	CAWSVYELLNTEAFF
TRBV30	NA	NA	TRBJ1-4	TGTGCCTGGAGTAAGGACTGGGAAAAACTGTTTTTT	CAWSKDWEKLFF
TRBV6-1	NA	NA	TRBJ1-1	TGTGCCAGCTTTACGAGGAAGCGGAACACTGAAGCTTTCTTT	CASFTRKRNTEAFF
TRBV6-6	few	TRBD1	TRBJ1-5	TGTGCCAGCTCCGAGACAGGGCCAAATCAGCCCCAGCATTTT	CASSETGPNQPQHF
TRBV4-1	NA	TRBD2	TRBJ2-5	TGCGCCAGCAGCCAAGACCCGGGACTAGCGGCCTGGAAACAAGAGACCCAGTACTTC	CASSQDPGLAAWKQETQYF
TRBV2	once	TRBD1	TRBJ2-7	TGTGCCAGCAGTGTGGGGGACAGGGGGTTCTACGAGCAGTACTTC	CASSVGDRGFYEQYF
TRBV13	once	TRBD1	TRBJ2-7	TGTGCCAGCAGCCGACAGGGACAGGTCTCCTACGAGCAGTACTTC	CASSRQGQVSYEQYF
TRBV19	NA	NA	TRBJ2-7	TGTGCCAGTAGCGAGCCGGGGGTCGGCGAGCAGTACTTC	CASSEPGVGEQYF
TRBV25-1	NA	NA	TRBJ2-1	TGTGCCAGCAAATTAGGCGGCCTCAGTGAGCAGTTCTTC	CASKLGGLSEQFF
TRBV27	NA	NA	TRBJ1-6	TGTGCCAGCAGTTCCGCGGGACGCGAAATCGGACCCCTCCACTTT	CASSSAGREIGPLHF
TRBV6-6	NA	TRBD1	TRBJ1-1	TGTGCCAGCAGTTACGACAGGGTCACTGAAGCTTTCTTT	CASSYDRVTEAFF
TRBV10-2	NA	TRBD2	TRBJ2-7	TGCGCCAGCAGTGAATGGGGTGGGCTAGCGGGGATATCCTACGAGCAGTACTTC	CASSEWGGLAGISYEQYF
TRBV7-9	NA	NA	TRBJ2-1	TGTGCCAGCAGCTTAACAGGGAATGAGCAGTTCTTC	CASSLTGNEQFF
TRBV7-7	NA	NA	TRBJ2-7	TGTGCTAGCAGCCTTGCGCTCGGGGTAAAAGACGAGCAGTACTTC	CASSLALGVKDEQYF
TRBV20-1	NA	TRBD1	TRBJ1-1	TGCAGTGTACAGGGGACTGAAGCTTTCTTT	CSVQGTEAFF
TRBV30	NA	TRBD2	TRBJ2-7	TGTGCCTGGAGTAGGCTAGCGGGAGGAAACGGGCCCACCGAGCAGTACTTC	CAWSRLAGGNGPTEQYF
TRBV4-1	NA	TRBD2	TRBJ2-3	TGCGCCAGCAGCATCGGACTAGCGGGAGGAACAGATACGCAGTATTTT	CASSIGLAGGTDTQYF
TRBV28	NA	NA	TRBJ2-7	TGTGCCAGCAGTTTCCGCTACGAGCAGTACTTC	CASSFRYEQYF
TRBV6-5	few	TRBD1	TRBJ1-1	TGTGCCAGCAGTTACTCGAGGGACAGGGTTTTCTTT	CASSYSRDRVFF
TRBV28	NA	NA	TRBJ1-5	TGTGCCAGCAGTTTACCCACACAGAAGCCCCAGCATTTT	CASSLPTQKPQHF
TRBV10-1	NA	NA	TRBJ1-1	TGCGCCAGCAGTGATGGCGGTATGAACACTGAAGCTTTCTTT	CASSDGGMNTEAFF
TRBV5-6	once	TRBD1	TRBJ2-1	TGTGCCAGCAGACAGGGGGTTTCCAATGAGCAGTTCTTC	CASRQGVSNEQFF
TRBV28	NA	NA	TRBJ1-5	TGTGCCAGCAGTTTAGTTATTTATCAGCCCCAGCATTTT	CASSLVIYQPQHF
TRBV6-1	NA	NA	TRBJ2-2	TGTGCCAGCACTCTAGGCACCGGGGAGCTGTTTTTT	CASTLGTGELFF